Below are 32 T cell receptor beta chains sequenced from a single sample in a study of T cells after yellow fever vaccination. MiXCR was run by TCRdb on the 5' RACE reads, yielding one entry per CDR3 protein. The sample lists about 29,000 distinct CDR3 sequences; about 5% were seen once. Specimen: CD8+ T cells sorted from PBMCs, collected 10 days after the yellow fever booster vaccination. The source of these receptors is a man aged 30 to 39 who received the YFV17D yellow fever vaccine.

This clonotype was recorded at least ten times. The CDR3 region is CASSLARGESDEKLFF. CDR3 DNA: TGTGCCAGCAGTTTAGCGCGGGGGGAGTCGGATGAAAAACTGTTTTTT. This sequence joins TRBV12-3 or TRBV12-4 and TRBJ1-4; TRBD1 is a possible D gene (5 bases). V was trimmed by 0 bases and J by 6 bases, leaving 14 bases between them. The CDR3 has 16 amino acids.

This chain's CDR3 is CASSSLGTGNEQYF. The CDR3 DNA reads TGTGCCAGCAGTTCATTGGGGACAGGTAACGAGCAGTACTTC. This chain links TRBV7-2 with TRBJ2-7, with TRBD1 identical over 8 bases. This CDR3 spans 14 amino acids. Germline CDR1 reads SGHTA; CDR2 reads FQGNSA. Losses at the gene ends were 6 bases for V and 5 bases for J; bases not matched to a gene: 9.

This clonotype was seen ten or more times. The chain joins TRBV5-1 to TRBJ2-5; TRBD1 agrees at 8 bases. In germline, CDR1 is SGHRS, CDR2 YFSETQ. Unmatched junction bases numbered 9, after V lost 0 bases and J lost 2 bases. This CDR3 is built from 17 residues. The CDR3 region has the DNA TGCGCCAGCAGCTTGGCCGACGTGGGGACAGGACAAGAGACCCAGTACTTC. It translates to CASSLADVGTGQETQYF.

This clonotype was seen ten or more times. The V gene is TRBV5-1, the J gene TRBJ2-2; D ambiguous. The V gene's germline CDR1 is SGHRS and CDR2 YFSETQ. Deletions cut 4 bases from V and 6 bases from J, with 10 bases between. This CDR3 comprises 13 residues. CDR3 sequence: CASSPPSAGELFF. CDR3 DNA sequence: TGCGCCAGCAGCCCCCCAAGTGCCGGGGAGCTGTTTTTT.

This clonotype was seen repeatedly, ten times or more. V is TRBV7-2 and J is TRBJ1-2, with D maybe TRBD1 (5 bases). Germline V CDR1 and CDR2: SGHTA, FQGNSA. Trimming took off 4 bases at V and 8 bases at J, with 17 bases between the two ends. The CDR3 contains 14 residues. The CDR3 is CASSSDASGLGYTF. The CDR3, as DNA: TGTGCCAGCAGCTCGGACGCCTCAGGGTTGGGCTACACCTTC.

This clonotype was seen many times. The V call is TRBV10-3, the J call TRBJ2-5, with TRBD2 matching 8 bases. Losses at the gene ends were 11 bases for V and 4 bases for J; bases not matched to a gene: 9. The CDR3 sequence is 13 residues long. The germline CDR1 and CDR2 sequences are ENHRY and SYGVKD. The CDR3 spells CAATSGEVETQYF. CDR3 DNA: TGTGCCGCAACTAGCGGCGAGGTAGAGACCCAGTACTTC.

This clonotype was found many times. The genes are TRBV20-1 and TRBJ1-5; no reliable D call. The germline gives CDR1 DFQATT, CDR2 SNEGSKA (reference sequence). V was pared by 2 bases and J by 0 bases, with 11 bases between. The CDR3 consists of 15 residues. The CDR3, as DNA: TGCAGTGCTAGATCTCCCACCGATAGCAATCAGCCCCAGCATTTT. Amino acids: CSARSPTDSNQPQHF.

This clonotype was observed many times. The chain carries TRBV27 and TRBJ2-7, with 7 bases that match TRBD1. The CDR3 consists of 14 residues. Unmatched junction bases numbered 8, after V lost 5 bases and J lost 4 bases. Germline V lookup: CDR1 MNHEY, CDR2 SMNVEV (reference sequence). For the CDR3, the DNA is TGTGCCAGCAGTCCTGACAGGGCTCTTTACGAGCAGTACTTC. This codes for CASSPDRALYEQYF.

This clonotype has ten or more counts. The chain recombines TRBV7-2 with TRBJ1-1, with D possibly TRBD1 on 5 matching bases. This CDR3 has 13 amino acids. Trimming cost V 1 base and J 8 bases, with 11 bases left between them. Germline V gene lookup returns CDR1 SGHTA and CDR2 FQGNSA. DNA for the CDR3: TGTGCCAGCAGCTTAGTTCCGGGGGTGGAAGCTTTCTTT. Translating it yields CASSLVPGVEAFF.

This clonotype was counted at least ten times. V and J are TRBV15 and TRBJ2-3; TRBD2 matches at 8 bases. Looked up from germline, CDR1 is LNHNV and CDR2 is YYDKDF (reference sequence). The junction had 3 bases not matched to a gene; V was cut back by 0 bases and J by 4 bases. This CDR3 spans 15 amino acids. The CDR3 sequence is CATSRDAGGSDTQYF. The CDR3 bases are TGTGCCACCAGCAGAGATGCGGGAGGTTCAGATACGCAGTATTTT. Variable domain in full (rest from reference TRBV15 and TRBJ2-3): DAMVIQNPRYQVTQFGKPVTLSCSQTLNHNVMYWYQQKSSQAPKLLFHYYDKDFNNEADTPDNFQSRRPNTSFCFLDIRSPGLGDTAMYLCATSRDAGGSDTQYFGPGTRLTVL.

Ten or more counts support this clonotype. The chain recombines TRBV6-5 with TRBJ1-5, with D maybe TRBD1 (6 bases). This CDR3 contains 15 residues. CDR1 and CDR2 from the germline V gene are MNHEY and SVGAGI. Trimming pared 4 bases from V and 1 base from J, leaving 11 bases between. CDR3 nucleotide sequence: TGTGCCAGCAGTTCCGGGACATCGAGCAATCAGCCCCAGCATTTT. Protein: CASSSGTSSNQPQHF.

This clonotype was counted ten times or more. The chain recombines TRBV12-3 or TRBV12-4 with TRBJ2-5; TRBD1 might be the D (6 bases). Between the trimmed V and J ends, which lost 6 bases and 1 base, there was a span of 12 bases. The CDR3 length is 14 residues. The CDR3: CASSPDRTQETQYF. The CDR3 region has the DNA TGTGCCAGCAGCCCCGACAGGACCCAAGAGACCCAGTACTTC.

This clonotype was counted ten times or more. The rearrangement links TRBV6-1 to TRBJ2-2; TRBD1 agrees at 8 bases. The CDR3 loop spans 16 amino acids. V was clipped by 6 bases and J by 6 bases; unmatched bases: 12. Germline V CDR1 and CDR2: MNHNS, SASEGT. The CDR3 nucleotides are TGTGCCAGCAGAAAAACACGACAGGGGAGTTCCGGGGAGCTGTTTTTT. Its translation is CASRKTRQGSSGELFF.

This clonotype occurred many times. J is TRBJ2-7 and V is TRBV29-1; TRBD1 might be the D (5 bases). Germline loops: CDR1 SQVTM, CDR2 ANQGSEA. This CDR3 comprises 17 residues. With 2 bases removed from V and 3 bases from J, the gap between germline ends came to 23 bases. The CDR3 DNA reads as TGCAGCGTTGAAAGCCCTTTGAGAGGCAGGGAAATCTACGAGCAGTACTTC. It translates to CSVESPLRGREIYEQYF.

This clonotype was seen repeatedly, ten times or more. Its ends do not fully match the called genes, so a read error is possible. J is TRBJ2-2 and V is TRBV7-7; 9 positions match TRBD2. The CDR3 has 16 amino acids. Germline V CDR1 and CDR2: SSHAT, FNYEAQ (reference sequence). CDR3 coding DNA: TGTGCTAGCAGCCAAGGGACTAGCCTCGCCACCGGGGAGCTGTTTTTT. Residues: CASSQGTSLATGELFF.

This clonotype was picked up many times. J is TRBJ2-7 and V is TRBV20-1; D unresolved. Deletions cut 0 bases from V and 0 bases from J, with 6 bases between. Per germline, CDR1 DFQATT and CDR2 SNEGSKA (reference sequence). The CDR3 length is 13 residues. Here the CDR3 DNA reads TGCAGTGCTAGAGATTCGATCTCCTACGAGCAGTACTTC. Protein: CSARDSISYEQYF.

This clonotype was recorded at least ten times. The V gene is TRBV27, the J gene TRBJ2-1; 7 nucleotides match TRBD2. Trimming at V came to 0 bases and at J to 7 bases, leaving 9 bases not matched to a gene. The CDR3 extends over 16 amino acids. CDR1 MNHEY and CDR2 SMNVEV come from the germline V gene (reference sequence). The CDR3: CASSLSSGLIYNEQFF. CDR3 sequence (DNA): TGTGCCAGCAGTTTATCCTCGGGACTAATTTATAATGAGCAGTTCTTC.

This clonotype has a count of ten or more. The rearrangement uses TRBV11-3 and TRBJ2-1; 14 nucleotides align to TRBD2. CDR3 length: 16 amino acids. Trimming took 5 bases from V and 3 from J; bases not matched to a gene: 3. CDR1 and CDR2 (germline): SGHNT, YENEEA. The CDR3 coding sequence is TGTGCCAGCAGCCCCGGGACTAGCGGGAGCTACAATGAGCAGTTCTTC. Its protein product is CASSPGTSGSYNEQFF.

In its sample, this clonotype was seen a few times. A much larger clone is a single base away; this may be a read error. V usage is TRBV9 and J usage is TRBJ1-5; D gene uncertain. Trimming stripped 4 bases from V and 7 bases from J, with 12 bases between. CDR1 and CDR2 (germline): SGDLS, YYNGEE. There are 13 residues in the CDR3. The CDR3 coding sequence is TGTGCCAGCAGCCCGACATGGAAGCAGCCCCAGCATTTT. Protein product: CASSPTWKQPQHF.

This clonotype was recorded at least ten times. The chain couples TRBV6-2 or TRBV6-3 to TRBJ1-5; D unclear. Between the trimmed V and J ends, which lost 5 bases and 3 bases, there was a span of 8 bases. Germline loops: CDR1 MNHEY, CDR2 SVGEGT. The CDR3 extends over 13 amino acids. The CDR3 spells CASSPNPNQPQHF. In nucleotides, the CDR3 is TGTGCCAGCAGTCCGAACCCCAATCAGCCCCAGCATTTT.

This clonotype was recorded at least ten times. The chain links TRBV11-2 to TRBJ2-1; D is perhaps TRBD1 (5 bases). The CDR3 extends over 11 amino acids. Trimming cost V 5 bases and J 6 bases, with 5 bases left between them. Germline CDR1 is SGHAT and CDR2 is FQNNGV. The CDR3 DNA sequence: TGTGCCAGCAGCCAGGGCAATGAGCAGTTCTTC. Protein product: CASSQGNEQFF.

This clonotype was observed a few times. The chain joins TRBV6-6 to TRBJ2-1; 9 bases are shared with TRBD2. This CDR3 has 16 amino acids. Germline CDR1 reads MNHNY; CDR2 reads SVGAGI (reference sequence). Trimming removed 10 bases from V and 8 bases from J; junction bases left unmatched: 18. The CDR3 region is CAIQRFDSGRGDEQFF. For the CDR3, the DNA is TGTGCCATCCAAAGGTTTGATAGCGGGAGAGGGGATGAGCAGTTCTTC.

This clonotype was seen at least ten times. This chain joins TRBV7-8 and TRBJ2-1, with D perhaps TRBD2 (6 bases). This CDR3 spans 10 amino acids. Germline V gene sequence: CDR1 SGHVS, CDR2 FQNEAQ. The V and J ends lost 11 bases and 7 bases respectively, with 9 bases between them. The CDR3: CAAGRNEQFF. The CDR3 coding sequence is TGTGCCGCAGGGAGGAATGAGCAGTTCTTC.

In its sample, this clonotype was seen many times. The V gene is TRBV12-3 or TRBV12-4, the J gene TRBJ2-1, with 9 bases fitting TRBD2. The CDR3 loop spans 13 amino acids. Losses at the gene ends were 6 bases for V and 13 bases for J; bases not matched to a gene: 10. The CDR3 DNA reads TGTGCCAGCAGCCAAGGGGGCGGGAGGGGACAGTTCTTC. Translated, it gives CASSQGGGRGQFF.

This clonotype has ten or more counts. V is TRBV5-1 and J is TRBJ1-2, with 7 nucleotides matching TRBD1. Germline CDR1 and CDR2: SGHRS and YFSETQ. CDR3 size: 14 residues. Trimming took 0 bases from V and 2 from J; bases not matched to a gene: 1. The CDR3 region has the DNA TGCGCCAGCAGCTTGGCGGACAGGAACTATGGCTACACCTTC. This translates into CASSLADRNYGYTF.

There are many counts of this clonotype. The chain is built from TRBV6-5 and TRBJ2-1; D might be TRBD1 or TRBD2, each matching 5 bases. This CDR3 is 12 amino acids long. Trimming took off 3 bases at V and 7 bases at J, with 7 bases between the two ends. From germline, CDR1 is MNHEY and CDR2 SVGAGI. CDR3 residues: CASSYGGNEQFF. The CDR3 nucleotides are TGTGCCAGCAGTTATGGGGGTAATGAGCAGTTCTTC.

This clonotype was picked up many times. V usage is TRBV12-3 or TRBV12-4 and J usage is TRBJ2-3; D is possibly TRBD1 or TRBD2 (5 bases each). Trimming took 3 bases from V and 4 from J, leaving 11 bases between them. This CDR3 spans 14 amino acids. The CDR3 DNA follows: TGTGCCAGCAGTTTCAGGGTCGGGGCAGATACGCAGTATTTT. Its protein is CASSFRVGADTQYF.

This clonotype has at least ten counts. The chain recombines TRBV2 with TRBJ2-3, with TRBD2 as a possible D gene (6 bases). V lost 6 bases to trimming and J lost 4 bases, with 20 bases between them. Per germline, CDR1 SNHLY and CDR2 FYNNEI. This CDR3 has 16 residues. The CDR3 nucleotides read TGTGCCAGCAGGTTCCTTGGAGGGGCAATGGCAGATACGCAGTATTTT. It yields the protein CASRFLGGAMADTQYF.

This clonotype was detected many times. V gene TRBV7-9 combines with J gene TRBJ1-2; D is perhaps TRBD1 (5 bases). The V end lost 2 bases, the J end lost 12 bases, and 13 bases lay between the germline ends. The CDR3 sequence is 12 residues long. Germline CDR1 reads SEHNR; CDR2 reads FQNEAQ (reference sequence). The CDR3 region has the DNA TGTGCCAGCAGCTTATCCTGGGGCAGCGACACCTTC. Translated, it gives CASSLSWGSDTF.

The gene calls are TRBV4-3 and TRBJ1-3; 7 nucleotides line up with TRBD1. The CDR3 contains 15 residues. V gave up 0 bases and J gave up 4 bases; unmatched junction bases: 3. The germline V gene encodes CDR1 LGHNA and CDR2 YSLEER. CDR3 in amino acids: CASSQDMTGGNTIYF. CDR3 coding DNA: TGCGCCAGCAGCCAAGATATGACAGGGGGAAACACCATATATTTT.

This clonotype was observed many times. The chain recombines TRBV29-1 with TRBJ2-1, with 9 bases identical to TRBD2. CDR3 length equals 17 residues. The J segment lost 3 bases and the V segment lost 6 bases, leaving 15 bases of the junction unmatched. Germline V gene sequence: CDR1 SQVTM, CDR2 ANQGSEA. CDR3 residues: CSVNYYTSAGGYNEQFF. CDR3 bases: TGCAGCGTCAACTACTATACCTCAGCGGGAGGCTACAATGAGCAGTTCTTC.

This clonotype was seen ten or more times. The chain employs TRBV11-2 and TRBJ2-7; 12 nucleotides agree with TRBD2. Germline V gene lookup returns CDR1 SGHAT and CDR2 FQNNGV. The CDR3 contains 16 residues. Germline trimming cut 0 bases from V and 2 bases from J; bases unmatched to any gene: 2. In nucleotides, the CDR3 is TGTGCCAGCAGCTTAGATTGGACTAGCGGGACCTACGAGCAGTACTTC. Protein sequence: CASSLDWTSGTYEQYF.